The 27 T cell receptor beta chains listed next were all sequenced from one sample in a study of cytomegalovirus exposure and HLA in healthy donors. PCR primers comprised 60 Vbeta and 13 Jbeta primers. Using immunoSEQ multiplex PCR, the repertoire was profiled, and TCRdb retains in-frame clones only, with some absent. The profile shows around 180,000 clones, roughly 70% of them singletons. The sample taken for sequencing was PBMCs. The receptor source for this set is a girl aged 5 to 17 in good health and CMV-seronegative.

This clone was counted a few times. This chain uses TRBV6-1 with TRBJ2-7; D is uncertain. CDR3 length: 15 amino acids. V was cut by 4 bases and J by 0 bases, with 13 bases left in between. Germline V gene data show CDR1 as MNHNS and CDR2 as SASEGT. CDR3 residues: CASSAGPYPSYEQYF. CDR3 DNA sequence: TGTGCCAGCAGTGCAGGCCCCTATCCCTCCTACGAGCAGTACTTC.

This clone was seen a handful of times. The chain combines TRBV2 with TRBJ2-7, with D perhaps TRBD1 (6 bases). Germline lookup yields CDR1 SNHLY and CDR2 FYNNEI. The CDR3 sequence is 13 residues long. V was pared by 5 bases and J by 2 bases, with 10 bases between. The CDR3 nucleotides read TGTGCCAGCAGTAAGGGACACCCCTACGAGCAGTACTTC. Protein sequence: CASSKGHPYEQYF.

The V call is TRBV5-1, the J call TRBJ2-1; D ambiguous. The CDR3 covers 11 residues. The V gene's germline CDR1 is SGHRS and CDR2 YFSETQ. V was cut by 2 bases and J by 8 bases, with 5 bases left in between. The chain's CDR3 is CASSLEYEQFF. Here the CDR3 DNA reads TGCGCCAGCAGCTTAGAGTATGAGCAGTTCTTC.

V and J are TRBV30 and TRBJ2-2; 7 bases are shared with TRBD2. The CDR3 is made up of 17 amino acids. CDR1 is GTSNPN and CDR2 is SVGIG in the germline V gene (reference sequence). The junction had 9 bases not matched to a gene; V was cut back by 2 bases and J by 0 bases. The CDR3: CAWSPLGGNANTGELFF. In DNA form, the CDR3 reads TGTGCCTGGAGTCCTCTGGGGGGGAACGCGAACACCGGGGAGCTGTTTTTT.

The J gene is TRBJ1-1, the V gene TRBV15, with D uncertain. The V gene lost 3 bases and the J gene lost 1 base, with 6 bases spanning the gap. The CDR3 spans 13 residues. Germline lookup yields CDR1 LNHNV and CDR2 YYDKDF (reference sequence). CDR3 sequence (DNA): TGTGCCACCAGCAGGCGGGGGAACACTGAAGCTTTCTTT. Encoded protein: CATSRRGNTEAFF.

The chain carries TRBV30 and TRBJ1-2; the D gene is possibly TRBD1 (5 bases). CDR1 is GTSNPN and CDR2 is SVGIG in the germline V gene (reference sequence). The CDR3 runs 15 residues. Deletions cut 4 bases from V and 2 bases from J, with 17 bases between. The CDR3 DNA reads TGTGCCTGGATAGTGGGGGGGTCGGGAAACTATGGCTACACCTTC. It translates to CAWIVGGSGNYGYTF.

V and J are TRBV6-6 and TRBJ2-5, with TRBD1 matching 8 bases. The DNA end is more similar to TRBJ2-7, so the J call may be wrong. The CDR3 has 14 residues. Germline CDR1 MNHNY, CDR2 SVGAGI (reference sequence). Here the CDR3 DNA reads TGTGCCAGCAGTTACTCAGGACAGGGCTACGAGCAGTACTTC. It yields the protein CASSYSGQGYEQYF.

V usage is TRBV7-3 and J usage is TRBJ2-3; 9 bases are shared with TRBD2. The CDR3 runs to 17 residues. Germline CDR1 SGHTA, CDR2 FQGTGA. The trim removed 0 bases at V and 2 bases at J, leaving 6 bases unmatched. Written as DNA, the CDR3 is TGTGCCAGCAGCTTAACGGGAAGCGGGGGGAACACAGATACGCAGTATTTT. Encoded protein: CASSLTGSGGNTDTQYF. Full variable domain (remainder filled in from reference TRBV7-3 and TRBJ2-3): GAGVSQTPSNKVTEKGKYVELRCDPISGHTALYWYRQSLGQGPEFLIYFQGTGAADDSGLPNDRFFAVRPEGSVSTLKIQRTERGDSAVYLCASSLTGSGGNTDTQYFGPGTRLTVL.

This chain connects TRBV27 to TRBJ2-7; 9 nucleotides align to TRBD1. Germline CDR1 MNHEY, CDR2 SMNVEV (reference sequence). V lost 6 bases to trimming and J lost 8 bases; unmatched junction nucleotides: 14. The CDR3 consists of 15 residues. DNA of the CDR3: TGTGCCAGCAGCCCTCCGGGACAGGGCTTTAATAAGCAGTACTTC. Its protein product is CASSPPGQGFNKQYF.

The gene calls are TRBV5-6 and TRBJ2-5; unclear D gene. This CDR3 contains 14 residues. From germline, CDR1 is SGHDT and CDR2 YYEEEE. Trimming stripped 0 bases from V and 1 base from J, with 7 bases between. The CDR3 here is CASSLGRIQETQYF. The CDR3 DNA sequence: TGTGCCAGCAGCTTGGGGCGGATCCAAGAGACCCAGTACTTC.

V usage is TRBV10-3 and J usage is TRBJ1-2, with TRBD1 identical over 10 bases. Germline assignment: CDR1 ENHRY and CDR2 SYGVKD. The CDR3 has 15 amino acids. The junction had 3 bases not matched to a gene; V was cut back by 3 bases and J by 2 bases. In nucleotides, the CDR3 is TGTGCCATCAGTGACCGGGACAGGGGAAACTATGGCTACACCTTC. It yields the protein CAISDRDRGNYGYTF.

This rearrangement joins TRBV5-5 to TRBJ1-2, with D unclear. Germline assignment: CDR1 SGHKS and CDR2 YYEKEE (reference sequence). The CDR3 has 11 residues. The germline V and J ends were trimmed by 1 base and 8 bases, with 6 bases remaining between them. For the CDR3, the DNA is TGTGCCAGCAGCTTGTCCAGGGGCTACACCTTC. Residues: CASSLSRGYTF.

This clone was detected a few times. The gene calls are TRBV6-5 and TRBJ1-1, with D perhaps matching TRBD1 (6 bases). V gave up 2 bases and J gave up 3 bases, with 10 bases separating them. The CDR3 covers 14 residues. Germline lookup yields CDR1 MNHEY and CDR2 SVGAGI. CDR3 loop: CASSYRGSDTEAFF. The CDR3 nucleotides read TGTGCCAGCAGTTACAGGGGGTCTGACACTGAAGCTTTCTTT.

The rearrangement links TRBV7-8 to TRBJ1-1, with D perhaps TRBD1 (5 bases). V lost 3 bases and J lost 0, with 26 bases in between. This CDR3 has 20 amino acids. Germline V lookup: CDR1 SGHVS, CDR2 FQNEAQ. CDR3 residues: CASSLKGPEGWGGMNTEAFF. The CDR3 bases are TGTGCCAGCAGCTTGAAGGGACCTGAAGGATGGGGAGGAATGAACACTGAAGCTTTCTTT. Looking up the rest from reference TRBV7-8 and TRBJ1-1 gives the full variable domain: GAGVSQSPRYKVAKRGQDVALRCDPISGHVSLFWYQQALGQGPEFLTYFQNEAQLDKSGLPSDRFFAERPEGSVSTLKIQRTQQEDSAVYLCASSLKGPEGWGGMNTEAFFGQGTRLTVV.

The rearrangement links TRBV6-5 to TRBJ2-7; TRBD1 matches 8 bases. The V gene end was trimmed by 4 bases and the J gene end by 1 base; junction bases not matched to a gene: 3. This CDR3 contains 14 residues. Germline V gives CDR1 MNHEY, CDR2 SVGAGI. CDR3 amino acids: CASSLGQESYEQYF. As DNA, the CDR3 is TGTGCCAGCAGTTTGGGACAGGAGTCCTACGAGCAGTACTTC.

This clone appeared a few times. J is TRBJ1-1 and V is TRBV19; 8 bases align to TRBD1. Losses at the gene ends were 8 bases for V and 1 base for J; bases not matched to a gene: 3. The CDR3 loop spans 13 amino acids. The germline V gene encodes CDR1 LNHDA and CDR2 SQIVND (reference sequence). CDR3 nucleotides: TGTGCCAGTTCAACAGGGGGGAACACTGAAGCTTTCTTT. Translation gives CASSTGGNTEAFF.

This clone was found once. This sequence joins TRBV7-6 and TRBJ1-4; 10 nucleotides match TRBD1. V trimming: 0 bases; J trimming: 8 bases; junction bases outside the gene matches: 9. Germline V gene data show CDR1 as SGHVS and CDR2 as FNYEAQ. This CDR3 is built from 17 residues. CDR3 bases: TGTGCCAGCAGCTTAGCTGTCCCGGGACAGGGGAGGGAAAAACTGTTTTTT. Protein sequence: CASSLAVPGQGREKLFF.

CDR3 sequence (DNA): TGCAGCGTCCCGGACAGGGTGGGCTACACCTTC. Translation: CSVPDRVGYTF. This chain uses TRBV29-1 with TRBJ1-2, with 8 bases aligning to TRBD1. V lost 6 bases, J lost 8 bases, and 5 bases stayed unmatched. The germline V gene has CDR1 SQVTM and CDR2 ANQGSEA. This CDR3 has 11 residues. Full variable domain (remainder filled in from reference TRBV29-1 and TRBJ1-2): SAVISQKPSRDICQRGTSLTIQCQVDSQVTMMFWYRQQPGQSLTLIATANQGSEATYESGFVIDKFPISRPNLTFSTLTVSNMSPEDSSIYLCSVPDRVGYTFGSGTRLTVV.

About this clone itself: At one boundary the junction diverges from the germline segment, which might be a read error. The rearrangement joins TRBV7-7 to TRBJ2-1; 7 positions match TRBD1. CDR1 is SSHAT and CDR2 is FNYEAQ in the germline V gene (reference sequence). CDR3 size: 13 residues. The CDR3 DNA reads as TGTGCTAGCAGCCCAGGGGGTGAGAATGAGCAGTTCTTC. Amino acid sequence: CASSPGGENEQFF.

The chain employs TRBV5-1 and TRBJ1-4, with 7 nucleotides matching TRBD1. This CDR3 contains 15 residues. Germline CDR1 and CDR2: SGHRS and YFSETQ. The J segment lost 3 bases and the V segment lost 0 bases, leaving 2 bases of the junction unmatched. CDR3 coding DNA: TGCGCCAGCAGCTTGGAGGGGGCTGCTAATGAAAAACTGTTTTTT. It is translated as CASSLEGAANEKLFF.

The chain recombines TRBV27 with TRBJ1-1; TRBD1 might be the D (6 bases). CDR3 length: 15 amino acids. Germline V gene data show CDR1 as MNHEY and CDR2 as SMNVEV (reference sequence). Trimming stripped 4 bases from V and 4 bases from J, with 16 bases between. This CDR3 is CASSYNPEGGTEAFF. Written as DNA, the CDR3 is TGTGCCAGCAGTTACAACCCTGAAGGGGGCACTGAAGCTTTCTTT.

In this sample, this clone turned up a few times. This sequence joins TRBV6-5 and TRBJ2-1, with 10 bases lining up with TRBD1. From germline, CDR1 is MNHEY and CDR2 SVGAGI. V gave up 6 bases and J gave up 4 bases; unmatched junction bases: 6. The CDR3 runs 15 residues. DNA of the CDR3: TGTGCCAGCAGAGGACCGGGACAGGGGTACAATGAGCAGTTCTTC. As protein: CASRGPGQGYNEQFF.

This chain uses TRBV7-9 with TRBJ1-5; perhaps TRBD1 as D (5 bases). The V gene's germline CDR1 is SEHNR and CDR2 FQNEAQ (reference sequence). V was pared by 1 base and J by 8 bases, with 15 bases between. The CDR3 length is 15 residues. The CDR3 here is CASSLGKTVMEPQHF. In DNA, the CDR3 is TGTGCCAGCAGCTTAGGGAAGACAGTAATGGAGCCCCAGCATTTT.

In its sample, this clone was seen once. The rearrangement joins TRBV18 to TRBJ2-1; D is unclear. The V gene's germline CDR1 is KGHSH and CDR2 LQKENI. V lost 1 base to trimming and J lost 0 bases, with 13 bases between them. The CDR3 runs 17 residues. The CDR3 DNA follows: TGTGCCAGCTCACCACTCGGGTTATCGAGCTCCTACAATGAGCAGTTCTTC. It translates to CASSPLGLSSSYNEQFF.

The V call is TRBV6-1, the J call TRBJ1-2; 7 nucleotides align to TRBD1. CDR3 length equals 13 residues. Losses at the gene ends were 6 bases for V and 8 bases for J; bases not matched to a gene: 9. Germline V gene sequence: CDR1 MNHNS, CDR2 SASEGT. CDR3 sequence: CASSPTGAEGYTF. CDR3 DNA: TGTGCCAGCAGCCCTACAGGGGCGGAGGGCTACACCTTC.

The genes are TRBV9 and TRBJ2-5, with D perhaps TRBD1 (5 bases). V shed 3 bases and J shed 2 bases, with 11 bases lying between them. Germline V gene sequence: CDR1 SGDLS, CDR2 YYNGEE. The CDR3 is made up of 14 amino acids. The CDR3 protein is CASSAGSAQETQYF. As DNA, the CDR3 is TGTGCCAGCAGCGCAGGGTCGGCGCAAGAGACCCAGTACTTC.

V usage is TRBV27 and J usage is TRBJ1-2; D unclear. The CDR3 length is 11 residues. The V and J ends lost 6 bases and 8 bases respectively, with 10 bases between them. Germline V gene data show CDR1 as MNHEY and CDR2 as SMNVEV (reference sequence). CDR3 amino acids: CASRYREGYTF. DNA for the CDR3: TGTGCCAGCAGATACAGAGAGGGCTACACCTTC.